This T cell receptor beta chain was captured by sequencing in a study of radiation and T cells in renal cell carcinoma. Trimming cost V 2 bases and J 0 bases, with 8 bases left between them. CDR1 is MNHNY and CDR2 is SVGAGI in the germline V gene (reference sequence). The CDR3 runs 14 residues. Regarding treatment: treatment-naive control, cytoreductive nephrectomy. The tumor was a clear cell renal cell carcinoma. Controls included a few female and around ten male donors, resected 2011 to 2014. Clones were read by immunoSEQ multiplex PCR, and TCRdb kept only the in-frame ones, dropping some. The profile shows about 24,000 clones, under 65% of them singletons.

This clonotype was sampled from a human donor with renal cell carcinoma. The chain recombines TRBV6-6 with TRBJ2-7, with unresolved D. Sequences were derived from tumor tissue, sampled from a patient whose treatment was nephrectomy without radiotherapy. The CDR3 here is CASSYVANSYEQYF. CDR3 DNA: TGTGCCAGCAGTTACGTGGCCAACTCCTACGAGCAGTACTTC.